This paragraph reports one T cell receptor beta chain. The sample belongs to a study of shared clonotypes between healthy human individuals. The germline V gene has CDR1 MGHDK and CDR2 SYGVNS. With 4 bases clipped from V and 7 bases from J, the junction kept 10 bases outside the gene matches. CDR3 length equals 16 residues. Some clones are missing from TCRdb's copy, which holds only in-frame ones; the method was immunoSEQ multiplex PCR. The sample yields roughly 2.2 million clones, about 90% seen once. This chain uses TRBV25-1 with TRBJ1-4, with TRBD1 matching over 9 bases. The origin of this receptor is a man aged 18 to 29 in good health. Some clones in this sample may be carry-over from other donors' samples. The sequenced material came from naive CD4+ T cells from PBMCs. Stated subset: CD45RA+ positively selected. CDR3 residues: CASSGYTKTGGEKLFF. The DNA for the CDR3 is TGTGCCAGCAGTGGATATACTAAGACAGGGGGTGAAAAACTGTTTTTT.